Detailed here is one T cell receptor beta chain. The CDR3 covers 17 residues. V trimming: 5 bases; J trimming: 6 bases; junction bases outside the gene matches: 15. Germline V gene sequence: CDR1 SGHDT, CDR2 YYEEEE. The data derive from a study of blood T cell repertoires in COVID-19. Study-wide context: The cDNA or gDNA used as material had been derived from T cells, B-cell-depleted T cells, or PBMCs.

TCRdb keeps only in-frame clones here, not all; method: immunoSEQ multiplex PCR. In the table there are a few hundred thousand clones, about 85% of which are singletons. The source is a young man with active or convalescent COVID-19. Sequenced sample: peripheral blood. The genes are TRBV5-6 and TRBJ1-5; 9 positions match TRBD1. In nucleotides, the CDR3 is TGTGCCAGCAGGCCCTCGCGTTGGGACAGGGACGGTCAGCCCCAGCATTTT. Translating gives CASRPSRWDRDGQPQHF.